Listed below are T cell receptor beta chains from one sample, sequenced in a study of blood T cell repertoires in COVID-19. Assay: immunoSEQ multiplex PCR; the TCRdb copy retains only in-frame clones and omits some. The repertoire holds over 250,000 clones, roughly 87% seen once, with about 14% in the top ten. The sample consisted of peripheral blood. Receptor source: a human donor in a cohort sampled during active COVID-19. Both conserved end residues are part of each CDR3. D genes are given only for firm matches. Clone size is stated in some rows and not others, as once, few, many or a class when expanded.

abundance	d_gene	v_gene	j_gene	CDR3nt	CDR3aa
-	-	TRBV13	TRBJ1-2	TGTGCCAGCAGCTTATCGGGGATGGGCTATGGCTACACCTTC	CASSLSGMGYGYTF
-	-	TRBV19	TRBJ2-7	TGTGCCAGTAGTATGCGAGGAAAAGGTGACGAGCAGTACTTC	CASSMRGKGDEQYF
once	TRBD1	TRBV7-2	TRBJ2-1	TGTGCCAGCAGCCCAGGACAGGGGGGCCGTGAGCAGTTCTTC	CASSPGQGGREQFF
-	TRBD2	TRBV5-1	TRBJ2-7	TGCGCCAGCAGCCCGTCTAGCGGGAGGGGCTCCTACGAGCAGTACTTC	CASSPSSGRGSYEQYF
-	-	TRBV2	TRBJ1-5	TGTGCCAGCAAGACTGCGTCAAGAAGTCAGCCCCAGCATTTT	CASKTASRSQPQHF
once	TRBD1	TRBV7-6	TRBJ1-4	TGTGCCAGCAGCCGGGACAGGGGTGAAAAACTGTTTTTT	CASSRDRGEKLFF
-	TRBD1	TRBV19	TRBJ1-5	TGTGCCAGTACCCCGGGACAGACTACGACTCGGCCCCAGCATTTT	CASTPGQTTTRPQHF
once	TRBD1	TRBV6-2/TRBV6-3	TRBJ2-7	TGTGCCAGCAGTTCGAGGGGGCAAGGATCCTACGAGCAGTACTTC	CASSSRGQGSYEQYF
-	TRBD1	TRBV23-1	TRBJ2-5	TGCGCCAGCAGTCAAATCTGCCCGGGACAGGTCGTTCAAGAGACCCAGTACTTC	CASSQICPGQVVQETQYF
-	-	TRBV19	TRBJ1-4	TGTGCCAGTAGTACGGGTACGGGTAGGAGGGGTGAAAAACTGTTTTTT	CASSTGTGRRGEKLFF
-	-	TRBV15	TRBJ1-1	TGTGCCACCAGCAGAGAAATAAAGACCCCCCAGGGTAAAGCTTTCTTT	CATSREIKTPQGKAFF
-	-	TRBV27	TRBJ2-6	TGTGCCAGCAGTTTACGAGTGGGGAGAATCTCTGGGGCCAACGTCCTGACTTTC	CASSLRVGRISGANVLTF
-	-	TRBV19	TRBJ2-4	TGTGCCAGTAGTATACCTAGTCTCAAAAACATTCAGTACTTC	CASSIPSLKNIQYF
-	TRBD1	TRBV9	TRBJ1-6	TGTGCCAGCAGCGTAGGACAGGGAAATTCACCCCTCCACTTT	CASSVGQGNSPLHF
-	-	TRBV5-1	TRBJ2-2	TGCGCCAGCAGGGAGACTACTACCGGGGAGCTGTTTTTT	CASRETTTGELFF
-	-	TRBV3-1/TRBV3-2	TRBJ2-1	TGTGCCAGCAGCCAAGATGCGGGATCCTACAATGAGCAGTTCTTC	CASSQDAGSYNEQFF
-	TRBD2	TRBV7-2	TRBJ2-1	TGTGCCAGCAGGGTGGGGGGGGATAGCAATGAGCAGTTCTTC	CASRVGGDSNEQFF
-	-	TRBV7-2	TRBJ1-2	TGTGCCAGCAGCATAAATACGGGGTATGGCTACACCTTC	CASSINTGYGYTF
once	-	TRBV15	TRBJ2-5	TGTGCCACCAGCAGAGAACCGGGAGAGACCCAGTACTTC	CATSREPGETQYF
once	-	TRBV21-1	TRBJ2-7	TGTGCCAGCAGCCCCCCCCAGGGCCCTGTCTCCTACGAGCAGTACTTC	CASSPPQGPVSYEQYF
-	TRBD1	TRBV5-6	TRBJ1-5	TGTGCCAGCAGCCTTACAGGGGGCTTTAATCAGCCCCAGCATTTT	CASSLTGGFNQPQHF
-	TRBD1	TRBV7-9	TRBJ1-1	TGTGCCAGCAGCTTCAGACAGGGACAAGCTTTCTTT	CASSFRQGQAFF
-	-	TRBV30	TRBJ1-5	TGTGCCTGGAGTTCAGGAACCAGCAATCAGCCCCAGCATTTT	CAWSSGTSNQPQHF
-	-	TRBV9	TRBJ1-2	TGTGCCAGCAGCGTAGAGGGGACTCACTATGGCTACACCTTC	CASSVEGTHYGYTF
-	TRBD1	TRBV12-3/TRBV12-4	TRBJ1-2	TGTGCCAGCAGTTTTACAGGGGGCGCTGGCTACACCTTC	CASSFTGGAGYTF
-	-	TRBV4-3	TRBJ2-1	TGCGCCAGCAGCCAAGAGGGGGGTAATGAGCAGTTCTTC	CASSQEGGNEQFF
-	-	TRBV19	TRBJ2-2	TGTGCCAGTAGTTATGAGGGAGTAACGAACACCGGGGAGCTGTTTTTT	CASSYEGVTNTGELFF
many	-	TRBV4-2	TRBJ1-3	TGTGCCAGCAGCGCGTTTCGCTCTGGAAACACCATATATTTT	CASSAFRSGNTIYF
-	-	TRBV20-1	TRBJ2-2	TGCAGTGCCTCCGGGTACGGGGAGCTGTTTTTT	CSASGYGELFF
-	TRBD1	TRBV18	TRBJ1-1	TGTGCCAGCTCACCGCGGACAGGGGAAGCTTTCTTT	CASSPRTGEAFF
once	-	TRBV18	TRBJ1-2	TGTGCCAGCTCACCACCGTCTGTTTTAAACTATGGCTACACCTTC	CASSPPSVLNYGYTF
few	-	TRBV6-5	TRBJ1-1	TGTGCCAGCCCGAAAAGGGGGAAGGAGGACACTGAAGCTTTCTTT	CASPKRGKEDTEAFF
-	-	TRBV2	TRBJ1-1	TGTGCCAGCAATAAGAGGATTGAAGCTTTCTTT	CASNKRIEAFF
-	-	TRBV5-8	TRBJ2-1	TGTGCCAGCAGCTTAGAGGTTGAGCAGTTCTTC	CASSLEVEQFF
-	-	TRBV9	TRBJ1-4	TGTGCCAGCAGCGGCCCCGGGCGGGGGGAAAAACTGTTTTTT	CASSGPGRGEKLFF
once	-	TRBV7-3	TRBJ1-6	TGTGCCAGCAGCTTAGACCAGGGGTCACCCCTCCACTTT	CASSLDQGSPLHF
-	TRBD2	TRBV19	TRBJ2-3	TGTGCCAGTAGTTCGTCCTCTAGCGGGAGAGGAGATACGCAGTATTTT	CASSSSSSGRGDTQYF
once	TRBD1	TRBV25-1	TRBJ2-7	TGTGCCAGCAGTGAGACAGGGGCTCCCCTCGAGCAGTACTTC	CASSETGAPLEQYF
-	TRBD1	TRBV24-1	TRBJ2-2	TGTGCCACCAGTGATTTCCTTACAGGGGGTGGCAACACCGGGGAGCTGTTTTTT	CATSDFLTGGGNTGELFF
-	-	TRBV28	TRBJ2-7	TGTGCCAGCAGTTTTACGGGGGGCCAATTCTACGAGCAGTACTTC	CASSFTGGQFYEQYF
few	-	TRBV5-1	TRBJ2-7	TGCGCCAGCAGCCCAACGGCGGGTTCCAACGAGCAGTACTTC	CASSPTAGSNEQYF
-	-	TRBV19	TRBJ1-1	TGTGCCAGTAGTATTGGGGTGGTACAGGGTGAAGCTTTCTTT	CASSIGVVQGEAFF
-	TRBD1	TRBV7-9	TRBJ2-4	TGTGCCAGCAGCTTAGGGGGACAGGGGGCGGACATTCAGTACTTC	CASSLGGQGADIQYF
-	-	TRBV5-6	TRBJ1-2	TGTGCCAGCAGCTCGTACAGTTGGGTTGATGGCTACACCTTC	CASSSYSWVDGYTF
-	-	TRBV3-1/TRBV3-2	TRBJ1-6	TGTGCCAGCAGTCCCCAGGGGAATTCACCCCTCCACTTT	CASSPQGNSPLHF
-	-	TRBV5-1	TRBJ2-2	TGCGCCAGCAGCTGGACTATCACCGGGGAGCTGTTTTTT	CASSWTITGELFF
-	TRBD2	TRBV6-2/TRBV6-3	TRBJ2-1	TGTGCCAGCAGTGACAAGGCCGGGACTAGCGGGAGCTATGAGCAGTTCTTC	CASSDKAGTSGSYEQFF
-	-	TRBV6-1	TRBJ2-5	TGTGCCAGCAGTGAAAATGGGGGGATGCAGACCCAGTACTTC	CASSENGGMQTQYF
-	TRBD2	TRBV3-1/TRBV3-2	TRBJ2-3	TGTGCCAGCAGCCAAGTTGGGACTAGCGCCTCAGATACGCAGTATTTT	CASSQVGTSASDTQYF
-	-	TRBV12-3/TRBV12-4	TRBJ2-7	TGTGCCAGCAGTGCGGGACAGTTGGGAGAGCAGTACTTC	CASSAGQLGEQYF
-	TRBD2	TRBV19	TRBJ2-1	TGTGCCAGTAGTAAGGGAAGCGGGAGGTACTCAAGCTCCTACAATGAGCAGTTCTTC	CASSKGSGRYSSSYNEQFF
-	-	TRBV18	TRBJ2-7	TGTGCCAGCTCGCAGGGACTCCTCGGCGAGCAGTACTTC	CASSQGLLGEQYF